Listed here are 4 T cell receptor beta chains from one sample, sequenced in a study of blood T cell repertoires in COVID-19 (dated by TCRdb to between 2020 and 2021). Receptor amplification or capture employed the immunoSEQ multiplex PCR assay. TCRdb stores this immuneACCESS table with in-frame sequences only. Part of the clones is absent; in the studies checked, under half of the shortfall reflects unresolved V genes, and no reason is known for the rest. The sample data list about 190,000 clones, and 90% of these were observed just once. The ten most abundant clones make up 0.62% of the sample. The sample comprised peripheral blood. These receptors originate from a man between 50 and 59 years old with acute or convalescent COVID-19.

The genes are TRBV2 and TRBJ2-1, with D possibly matching TRBD2 (5 bases). The V end was cut by 3 bases, the J end by 6 bases, with 6 bases between. The CDR3 loop spans 12 amino acids. Germline V gene lookup returns CDR1 SNHLY and CDR2 FYNNEI. Here the CDR3 DNA reads TGTGCCAGCAGTGACGCGGGCAATGAGCAGTTCTTC. Amino acids: CASSDAGNEQFF.

V gene TRBV14 combines with J gene TRBJ2-6; 9 bases map to TRBD1. CDR3 size: 18 residues. Germline loops: CDR1 SGHDN, CDR2 FVKESK. V trimming: 4 bases; J trimming: 1 base; junction bases outside the gene matches: 8. Here the CDR3 reads CASSPRTGASSGANVLTF. The CDR3 bases are TGTGCCAGCAGCCCGAGGACAGGGGCTAGTTCTGGGGCCAACGTCCTGACTTTC. Complete variable domain (other parts from reference TRBV14 and TRBJ2-6): EAGVTQFPSHSVIEKGQTVTLRCDPISGHDNLYWYRRVMGKEIKFLLHFVKESKQDESGMPNNRFLAERTGGTYSTLKVQPAELEDSGVYFCASSPRTGASSGANVLTFGAGSRLTVL.

The sample holds one count of this clone. The chain uses TRBV13 and TRBJ1-2; 7 bases are shared with TRBD1. Germline lookup yields CDR1 PRHDT and CDR2 FYEKMQ (reference sequence). CDR3 length: 13 residues. J lost 7 bases, V lost 5 bases, and 7 bases had no gene match. CDR3 DNA sequence: TGTGCCAGCAGCGGCAGGACAGGTGGTGGCTACACCTTC. It encodes CASSGRTGGGYTF.

V is TRBV6-2 or TRBV6-3 and J is TRBJ1-4; TRBD1 might be the D (6 bases). The CDR3 runs 18 residues. Germline V gene sequence: CDR1 MNHEY, CDR2 SVGEGT. The ends were cut back, 0 bases at V and 5 bases at J, with 19 bases in the middle. The CDR3, as DNA: TGTGCCAGCAGTTACTCGACTCACAGGGTAAAAGGAAATGAAAAACTGTTTTTT. As protein: CASSYSTHRVKGNEKLFF.